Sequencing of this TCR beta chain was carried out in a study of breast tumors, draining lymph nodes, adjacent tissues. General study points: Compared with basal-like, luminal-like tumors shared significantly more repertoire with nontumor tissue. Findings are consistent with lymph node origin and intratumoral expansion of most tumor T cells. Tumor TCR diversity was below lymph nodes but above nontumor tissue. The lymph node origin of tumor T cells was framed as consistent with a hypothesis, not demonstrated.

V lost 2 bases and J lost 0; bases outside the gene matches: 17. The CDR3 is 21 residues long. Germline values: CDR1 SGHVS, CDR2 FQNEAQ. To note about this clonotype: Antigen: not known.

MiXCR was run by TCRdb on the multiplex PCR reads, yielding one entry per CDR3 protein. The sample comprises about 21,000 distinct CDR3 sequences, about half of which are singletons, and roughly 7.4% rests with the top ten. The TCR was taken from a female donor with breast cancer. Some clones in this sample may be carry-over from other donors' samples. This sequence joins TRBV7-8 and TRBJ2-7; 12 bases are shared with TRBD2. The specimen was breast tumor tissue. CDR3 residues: CASSLPSLAPTSGRNSYEQYF. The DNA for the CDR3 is TGTGCCAGCAGCTTACCTAGCCTAGCCCCGACTAGCGGGAGAAACTCCTACGAGCAGTACTTC. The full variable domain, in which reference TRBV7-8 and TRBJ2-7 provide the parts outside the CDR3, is GAGVSQSPRYKVAKRGQDVALRCDPISGHVSLFWYQQALGQGPEFLTYFQNEAQLDKSGLPSDRFFAERPEGSVSTLKIQRTQQEDSAVYLCASSLPSLAPTSGRNSYEQYFGPGTRLTVT.